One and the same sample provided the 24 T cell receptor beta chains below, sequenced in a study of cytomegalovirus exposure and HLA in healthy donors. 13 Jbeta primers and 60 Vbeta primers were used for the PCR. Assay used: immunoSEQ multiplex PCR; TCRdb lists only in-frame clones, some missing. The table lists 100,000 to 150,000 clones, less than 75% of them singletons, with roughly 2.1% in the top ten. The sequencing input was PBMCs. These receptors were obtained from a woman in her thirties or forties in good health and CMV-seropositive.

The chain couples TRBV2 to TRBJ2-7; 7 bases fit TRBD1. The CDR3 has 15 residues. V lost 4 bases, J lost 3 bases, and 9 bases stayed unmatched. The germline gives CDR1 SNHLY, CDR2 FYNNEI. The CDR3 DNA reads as TGTGCCAGCAGTGGAACGACAGGGTGGGTCTACGAGCAGTACTTC. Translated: CASSGTTGWVYEQYF.

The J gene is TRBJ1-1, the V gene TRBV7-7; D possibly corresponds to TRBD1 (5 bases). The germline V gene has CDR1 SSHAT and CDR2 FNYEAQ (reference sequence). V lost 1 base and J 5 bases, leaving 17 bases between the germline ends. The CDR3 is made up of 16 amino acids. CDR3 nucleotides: TGTGCCAGCAGCTTAGGGGGAAAGGCAGGGATGACTGAAGCTTTCTTT. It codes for CASSLGGKAGMTEAFF.

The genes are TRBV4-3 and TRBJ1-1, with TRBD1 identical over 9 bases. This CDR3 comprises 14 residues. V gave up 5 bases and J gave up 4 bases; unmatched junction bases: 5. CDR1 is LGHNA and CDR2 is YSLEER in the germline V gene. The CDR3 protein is CASSAQTGGTEAFF. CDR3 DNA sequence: TGCGCCAGCAGCGCCCAGACAGGGGGCACTGAAGCTTTCTTT.

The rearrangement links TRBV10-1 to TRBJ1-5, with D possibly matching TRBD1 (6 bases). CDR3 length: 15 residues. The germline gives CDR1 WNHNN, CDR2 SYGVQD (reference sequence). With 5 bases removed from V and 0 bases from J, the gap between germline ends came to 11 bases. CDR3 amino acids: CASSSHRDSNQPQHF. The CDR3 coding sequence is TGCGCCAGCAGTTCCCACAGGGATAGCAATCAGCCCCAGCATTTT.

CDR3 in DNA: TGTGCCAGCGGACAATACTTGAACACTGAAGCTTTCTTT. It encodes CASGQYLNTEAFF. The rearrangement joins TRBV14 to TRBJ1-1; possible D gene TRBD1, 5 bases. CDR3 length: 13 amino acids. V was trimmed by 8 bases and J by 0 bases, leaving 10 bases between them. The germline V gene encodes CDR1 SGHDN and CDR2 FVKESK. The full variable domain, with the rest looked up from reference TRBV14 and TRBJ1-1, is EAGVTQFPSHSVIEKGQTVTLRCDPISGHDNLYWYRRVMGKEIKFLLHFVKESKQDESGMPNNRFLAERTGGTYSTLKVQPAELEDSGVYFCASGQYLNTEAFFGQGTRLTVV.

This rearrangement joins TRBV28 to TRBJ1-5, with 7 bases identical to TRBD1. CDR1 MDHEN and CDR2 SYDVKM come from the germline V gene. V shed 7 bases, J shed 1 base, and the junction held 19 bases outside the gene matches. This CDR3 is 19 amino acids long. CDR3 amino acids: CASTLGSRGTLLSNQPQHF. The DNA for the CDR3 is TGTGCCAGCACCCTAGGGTCCAGGGGGACACTTCTGAGCAATCAGCCCCAGCATTTT.

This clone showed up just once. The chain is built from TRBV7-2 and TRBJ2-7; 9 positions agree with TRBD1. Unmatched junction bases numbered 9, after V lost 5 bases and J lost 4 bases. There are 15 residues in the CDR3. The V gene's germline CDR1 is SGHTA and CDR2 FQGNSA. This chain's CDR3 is CASSPTGTGLYEQYF. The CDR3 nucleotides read TGTGCCAGCAGCCCGACCGGGACAGGGCTATACGAGCAGTACTTC.

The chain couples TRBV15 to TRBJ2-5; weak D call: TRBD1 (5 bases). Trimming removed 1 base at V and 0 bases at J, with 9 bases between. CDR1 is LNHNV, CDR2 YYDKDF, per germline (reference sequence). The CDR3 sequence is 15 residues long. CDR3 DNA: TGTGCCACCAGCAGAGTCCCAGGGTACCAAGAGACCCAGTACTTC. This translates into CATSRVPGYQETQYF.

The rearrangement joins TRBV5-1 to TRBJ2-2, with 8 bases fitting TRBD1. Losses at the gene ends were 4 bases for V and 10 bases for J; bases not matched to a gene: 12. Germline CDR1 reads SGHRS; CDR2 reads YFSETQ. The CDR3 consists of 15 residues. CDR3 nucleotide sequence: TGCGCCAGCAGCCCCGGGGGCAGGGGGCCTGAGGAGCTGTTTTTT. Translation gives CASSPGGRGPEELFF.

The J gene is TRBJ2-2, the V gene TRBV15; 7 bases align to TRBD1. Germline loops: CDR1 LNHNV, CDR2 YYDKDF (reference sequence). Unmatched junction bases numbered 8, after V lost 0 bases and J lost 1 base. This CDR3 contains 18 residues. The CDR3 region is CATSRDRLRGLNTGELFF. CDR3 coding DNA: TGTGCCACCAGCAGAGATCGTCTGAGGGGGCTGAACACCGGGGAGCTGTTTTTT.

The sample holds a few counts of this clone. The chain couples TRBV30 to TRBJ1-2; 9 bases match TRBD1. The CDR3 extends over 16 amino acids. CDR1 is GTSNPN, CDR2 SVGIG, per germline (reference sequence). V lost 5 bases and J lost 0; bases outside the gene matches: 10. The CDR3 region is CAWRNPGTGTNYGYTF. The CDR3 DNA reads TGTGCCTGGCGGAACCCAGGGACAGGGACTAACTATGGCTACACCTTC.

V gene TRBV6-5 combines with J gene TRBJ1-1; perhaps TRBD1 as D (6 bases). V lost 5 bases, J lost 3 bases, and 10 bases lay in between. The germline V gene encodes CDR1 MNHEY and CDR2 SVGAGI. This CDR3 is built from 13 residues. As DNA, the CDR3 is TGTGCCAGCAGTCAAACAGGGCACACTGAAGCTTTCTTT. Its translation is CASSQTGHTEAFF.

CDR3 sequence (DNA): TGTGCCAGCAGCATGGGACTGCAAGAGACCCAGTACTTC. Translation: CASSMGLQETQYF. The chain links TRBV7-3 to TRBJ2-5, with D possibly being TRBD2 (6 bases). Deletions cut 5 bases from V and 2 bases from J, with 9 bases between. Germline CDR1 and CDR2: SGHTA and FQGTGA. This CDR3 has 13 residues.

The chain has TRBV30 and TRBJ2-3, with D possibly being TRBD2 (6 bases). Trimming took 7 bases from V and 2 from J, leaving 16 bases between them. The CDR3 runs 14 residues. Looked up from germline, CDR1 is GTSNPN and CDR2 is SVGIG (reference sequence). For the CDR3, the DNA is TGTGCCTCAACGGTTCGGGGGACCACAGATACGCAGTATTTT. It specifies CASTVRGTTDTQYF.

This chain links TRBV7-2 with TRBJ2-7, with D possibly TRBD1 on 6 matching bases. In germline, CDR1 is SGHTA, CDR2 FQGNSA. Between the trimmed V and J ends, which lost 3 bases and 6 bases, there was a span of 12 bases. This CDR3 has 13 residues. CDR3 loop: CASSFDYRVEQYF. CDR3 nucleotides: TGTGCCAGCAGCTTCGACTACAGGGTCGAGCAGTACTTC.

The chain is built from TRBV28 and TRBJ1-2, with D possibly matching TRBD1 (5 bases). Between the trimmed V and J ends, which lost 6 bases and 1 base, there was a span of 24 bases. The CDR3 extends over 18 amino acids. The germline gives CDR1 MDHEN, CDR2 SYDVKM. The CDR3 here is CASRGFDREAYYNYGYTF. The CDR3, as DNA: TGTGCCAGCAGGGGCTTTGACAGAGAAGCTTATTATAACTATGGCTACACCTTC.

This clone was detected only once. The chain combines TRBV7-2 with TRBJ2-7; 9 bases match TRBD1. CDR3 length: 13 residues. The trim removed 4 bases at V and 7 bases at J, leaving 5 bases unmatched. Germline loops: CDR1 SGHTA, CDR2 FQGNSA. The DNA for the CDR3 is TGTGCCAGCAGCTCGGGACAGGGCTGGGAGCAGTACTTC. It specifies CASSSGQGWEQYF.

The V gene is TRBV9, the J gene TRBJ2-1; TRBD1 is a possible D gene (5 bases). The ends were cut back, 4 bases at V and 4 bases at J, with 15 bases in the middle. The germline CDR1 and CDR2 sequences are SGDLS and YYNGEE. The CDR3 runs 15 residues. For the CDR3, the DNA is TGTGCCAGCAGCAGAGGACAACCACCTTACAATGAGCAGTTCTTC. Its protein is CASSRGQPPYNEQFF.

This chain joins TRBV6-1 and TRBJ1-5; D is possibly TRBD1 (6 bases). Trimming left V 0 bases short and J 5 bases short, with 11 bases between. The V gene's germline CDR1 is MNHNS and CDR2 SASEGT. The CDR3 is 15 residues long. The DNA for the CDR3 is TGTGCCAGCAGTGAAGCTAGAGGGGGTTATCAGCCCCAGCATTTT. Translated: CASSEARGGYQPQHF.

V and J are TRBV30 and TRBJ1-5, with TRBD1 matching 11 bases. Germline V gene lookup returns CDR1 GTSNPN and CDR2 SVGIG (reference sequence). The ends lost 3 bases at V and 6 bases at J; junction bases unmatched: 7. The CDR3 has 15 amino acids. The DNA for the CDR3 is TGTGCCTGGAGCGTAGGGACAGGGGGTGTTCAGCCCCAGCATTTT. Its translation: CAWSVGTGGVQPQHF. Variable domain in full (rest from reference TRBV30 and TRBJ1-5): SQTIHQWPATLVQPVGSPLSLECTVEGTSNPNLYWYRQAAGRGLQLLFYSVGIGQISSEVPQNLSASRPQDRQFILSSKKLLLSDSGFYLCAWSVGTGGVQPQHFGDGTRLSIL.

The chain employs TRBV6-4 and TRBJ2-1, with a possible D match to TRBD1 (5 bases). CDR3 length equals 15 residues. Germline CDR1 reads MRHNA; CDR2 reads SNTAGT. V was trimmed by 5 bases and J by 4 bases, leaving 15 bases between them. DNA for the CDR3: TGTGCCAGCAGTCAACAGGAATACGCGTACAATGAGCAGTTCTTC. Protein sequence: CASSQQEYAYNEQFF.

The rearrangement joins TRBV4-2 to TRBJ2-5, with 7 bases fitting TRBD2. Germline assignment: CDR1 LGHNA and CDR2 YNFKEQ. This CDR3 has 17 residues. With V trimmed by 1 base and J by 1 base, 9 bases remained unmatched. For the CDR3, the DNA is TGTGCCAGCAGCCAAGGACGGACTAGTCTGACCCAAGAGACCCAGTACTTC. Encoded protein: CASSQGRTSLTQETQYF.

The CDR3 reads CASREAGGRVEQYF. As DNA, the CDR3 is TGTGCCAGCAGGGAGGCGGGAGGGCGTGTCGAGCAGTACTTC. The rearrangement links TRBV28 to TRBJ2-7, with 9 bases aligning to TRBD2. V lost 6 bases and J lost 6; bases outside the gene matches: 9. Germline CDR1 reads MDHEN; CDR2 reads SYDVKM. This CDR3 has 14 amino acids.

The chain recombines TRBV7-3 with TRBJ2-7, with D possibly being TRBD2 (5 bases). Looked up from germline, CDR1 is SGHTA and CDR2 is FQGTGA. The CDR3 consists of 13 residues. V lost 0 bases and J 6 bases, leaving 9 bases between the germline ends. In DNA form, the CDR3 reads TGTGCCAGCAGCTTAACGGGCGAGGGCGAGCAGTACTTC. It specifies CASSLTGEGEQYF.